This TCR beta chain was observed in a study of a mutant IDH1 vaccine in newly diagnosed glioma. The sample's time point: week 47, end of study. Every single dose of the vaccine, 300 ug of mutant IDH1 20-mer peptide, came with topical imiquimod. V gave up 3 bases and J gave up 2 bases, with 10 bases separating them. Germline-derived CDR1 and CDR2 are LGHNT and FRNRAP. The CDR3 consists of 14 residues. Worth noting for this clone: Antigen: not known.

Using immunoSEQ multiplex PCR, the repertoire was profiled, and TCRdb retains in-frame clones only, with some absent. Here the sample spans 30,000 to 40,000 clones, 87% being singletons. This rearrangement joins TRBV12-5 to TRBJ1-2; no clear D gene. The receptor was isolated from a woman aged 30 to 39 with glioma. The specimen was PBMCs, collected from a glioma patient whose treatment included an IDH1 peptide vaccine. CDR3 nucleotides: TGTGCTAGTGGTTTATCGGACCGAAACTATGGCTACACCTTC. This sequence encodes CASGLSDRNYGYTF.